The 6 T cell receptor beta chains below were found in one sample sequenced in a study of post-analysis software for immune sequencing data. Overall study results and limits: TRBV segments more frequent in patients than in controls numbered several and included TRBV5-6, TRBV5-1 and TRBV20-1.

Each TCR beta cDNA library carried unique molecular identifiers. One entry per CDR3 protein results from TCRdb running MiXCR on the PCR reads. Here the sample spans about 760,000 distinct CDR3 sequences, less than 35% being singletons. The antigens for these receptors are not known. What was sequenced was blood. These receptors were obtained from a girl aged 5-17 years with multiple sclerosis.

V usage is TRBV6-2 or TRBV6-3 and J usage is TRBJ2-1; D tentatively fits TRBD1 or TRBD2 (5 bases each). CDR3 length: 16 residues. V was shortened by 2 bases and J by 0 bases, with 11 bases between the two germline ends. CDR1 MNHEY and CDR2 SVGEGT come from the germline V gene. The CDR3 is CASSYGTVSSYNEQFF. The CDR3 nucleotides read TGTGCCAGCAGTTACGGGACGGTAAGCTCCTACAATGAGCAGTTCTTC.

This clonotype has a handful of counts. The rearrangement links TRBV27 to TRBJ2-1; weak D call: TRBD2 (5 bases). The CDR3 contains 15 residues. From germline, CDR1 is MNHEY and CDR2 SMNVEV (reference sequence). Deletions cut 7 bases from V and 9 bases from J, with 22 bases between. DNA for the CDR3: TGTGCCAGCACCAGATCTGGCAGACCCGCGGGTGAGCAGTTCTTC. This encodes CASTRSGRPAGEQFF.

The chain combines TRBV4-1 with TRBJ2-3; no reliable D call. From germline, CDR1 is MGHRA and CDR2 YSYEKL. Trimming took off 4 bases at V and 6 bases at J, with 11 bases between the two ends. The length of the CDR3 is 13 residues. The CDR3 sequence is CASSPELVDTQYF. For the CDR3, the DNA is TGCGCCAGCAGCCCCGAACTCGTGGATACGCAGTATTTT.

This sequence joins TRBV9 and TRBJ2-1; no reliable D call. This CDR3 region has 14 residues. V shed 2 bases and J shed 6 bases, with 12 bases lying between them. CDR1 is SGDLS, CDR2 YYNGEE, per germline. CDR3 region: CASSVELLFNEQFF. The CDR3 coding sequence is TGTGCCAGCAGCGTCGAGTTGCTTTTCAATGAGCAGTTCTTC.

This clonotype has only a few counts. The chain recombines TRBV20-1 with TRBJ2-7; a possible D gene is TRBD2 (6 bases). The germline V gene has CDR1 DFQATT and CDR2 SNEGSKA (reference sequence). Trimming removed 5 bases at V and 5 bases at J, with 19 bases between. There are 14 residues in the CDR3. The CDR3 loop reads CSASPTGLRDEQYF. CDR3 sequence (DNA): TGCAGTGCTTCCCCGACGGGACTCAGGGACGAGCAGTACTTC.

This chain links TRBV3-1 with TRBJ2-7, with D hard to call. V was shortened by 2 bases and J by 2 bases, with 7 bases between the two germline ends. This CDR3 is built from 13 residues. In germline, CDR1 is LGHDT, CDR2 YNNKEL (reference sequence). CDR3 protein: CASSQNSAYEQYF. The DNA for the CDR3 is TGTGCCAGCAGCCAAAACAGTGCCTACGAGCAGTACTTC.